This TCR beta chain was profiled in a study of cytomegalovirus exposure and HLA in healthy donors. The trim removed 5 bases at V and 4 bases at J, leaving 4 bases unmatched. This CDR3 comprises 13 residues. Germline CDR1 SQVTM, CDR2 ANQGSEA. This PCR relied on a set of 60 Vbeta primers and 13 Jbeta primers. Assay: immunoSEQ multiplex PCR; the TCRdb copy retains only in-frame clones and omits some. Seen here are more than 150,000 clones, over 60% observed once, and the top ten hold 1.5% to 2%. Study results and limitations: The study had only CMV serostatus as immune exposure information.

This clone has only one observation. Its antigen is still unknown. This TCR derives from a man between 18 and 35 years old in good health and CMV-seronegative. The sample consisted of PBMCs. The chain employs TRBV29-1 and TRBJ1-3, with 8 bases aligning to TRBD1. The CDR3: CSVQGARGNTIYF. In DNA, the CDR3 is TGCAGCGTTCAGGGGGCGCGCGGAAACACCATATATTTT.